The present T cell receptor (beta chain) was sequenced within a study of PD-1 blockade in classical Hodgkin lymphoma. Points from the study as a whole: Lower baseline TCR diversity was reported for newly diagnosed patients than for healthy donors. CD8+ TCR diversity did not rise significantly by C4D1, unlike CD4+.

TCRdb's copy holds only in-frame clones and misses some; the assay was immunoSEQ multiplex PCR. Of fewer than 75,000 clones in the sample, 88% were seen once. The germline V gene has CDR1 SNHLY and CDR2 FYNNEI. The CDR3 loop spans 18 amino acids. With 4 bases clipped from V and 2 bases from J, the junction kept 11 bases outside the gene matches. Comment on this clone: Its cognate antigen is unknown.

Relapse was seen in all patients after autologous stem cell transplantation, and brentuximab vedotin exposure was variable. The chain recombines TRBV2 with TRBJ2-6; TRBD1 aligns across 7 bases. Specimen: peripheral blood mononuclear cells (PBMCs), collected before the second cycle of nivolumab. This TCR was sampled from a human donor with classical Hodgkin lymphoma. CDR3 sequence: CASSGNLGTAPGANVLTF. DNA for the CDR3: TGTGCCAGCAGTGGCAACCTCGGGACAGCTCCTGGGGCCAACGTCCTGACTTTC. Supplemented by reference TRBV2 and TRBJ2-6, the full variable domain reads EPEVTQTPSHQVTQMGQEVILRCVPISNHLYFYWYRQILGQKVEFLVSFYNNEISEKSEIFDDQFSVERPDGSNFTLKIRSTKLEDSAMYFCASSGNLGTAPGANVLTFGAGSRLTVL.